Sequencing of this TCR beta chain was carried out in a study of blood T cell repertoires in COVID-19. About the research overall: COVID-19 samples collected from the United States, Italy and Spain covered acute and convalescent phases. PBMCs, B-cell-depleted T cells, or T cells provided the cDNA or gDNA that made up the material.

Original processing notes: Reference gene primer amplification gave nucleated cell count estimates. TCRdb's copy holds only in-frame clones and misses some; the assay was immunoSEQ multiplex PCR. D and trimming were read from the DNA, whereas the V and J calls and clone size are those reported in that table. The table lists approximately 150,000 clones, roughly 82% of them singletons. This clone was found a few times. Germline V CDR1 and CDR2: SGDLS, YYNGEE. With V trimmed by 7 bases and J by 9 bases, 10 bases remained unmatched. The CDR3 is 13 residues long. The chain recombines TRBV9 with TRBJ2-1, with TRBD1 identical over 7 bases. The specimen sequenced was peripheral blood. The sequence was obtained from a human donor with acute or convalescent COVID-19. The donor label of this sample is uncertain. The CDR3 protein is CASDTRGLGEQFF. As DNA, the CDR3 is TGTGCCAGCGATACGAGGGGGCTGGGTGAGCAGTTCTTC.